The 13 T cell receptor beta chains listed next were all sequenced from one sample in a study of T cells in Graves' hyperthyroidism and ophthalmopathy. Amplified regions were TCR beta CDR3 sequences from RNA transcripts. HTBI primers were the set used in a first-round RT-PCR of the TCR CDR3. In TCRdb, the multiplex PCR reads were re-called with MiXCR into one record per CDR3 protein. The table shows roughly 580,000 distinct CDR3 sequences, with around 42% occurring only once. Material for sequencing was peripheral blood or thyroid tissue (not recorded which). The receptors derive from a woman aged 18-30 years with Graves' hyperthyroidism.

The genes are TRBV7-9 and TRBJ2-7; 7 bases are shared with TRBD2. The J call could be wrong; TRBJ2-1 is a better fit for the DNA end. The CDR3 consists of 14 residues. From germline, CDR1 is SEHNR and CDR2 FQNEAQ (reference sequence). Here the CDR3 DNA reads TGTGCCAGCAGCTTCCCTCGTCGCGGGGGTGAGCAGTTCTTC. Translating gives CASSFPRRGGEQFF.

With respect to this clonotype: A much more abundant neighbour one base away suggests this may be a read error. This chain connects TRBV2 to TRBJ1-5; tentatively, D is TRBD1 (5 bases). V was shortened by 1 base and J by 5 bases, with 12 bases between the two germline ends. The germline CDR1 and CDR2 sequences are SNHLY and FYNNEI. This CDR3 comprises 15 residues. The CDR3 region has the DNA TGTGCCAGCAGTGAAGGGCCAGGGATCGATCAGCCCCAGCATTTT. Translated: CASSEGPGIDQPQHF.

V and J are TRBV9 and TRBJ1-5; D uncertain. The germline V gene has CDR1 SGDLS and CDR2 YYNGEE. Trimming pared 5 bases from V and 1 base from J, leaving 13 bases between. The CDR3 extends over 15 amino acids. CDR3 in DNA: TGTGCCAGCAGTAAGACTCCCCTGAGCAATCAGCCCCAGCATTTT. Protein: CASSKTPLSNQPQHF.

The sample holds a few counts of this clonotype. The chain combines TRBV15 with TRBJ2-6; tentatively, D is TRBD1 (5 bases). V lost 5 bases to trimming and J lost 0 bases, with 8 bases between them. The CDR3 has 15 amino acids. Germline lookup yields CDR1 LNHNV and CDR2 YYDKDF (reference sequence). CDR3 bases: TGTGCCACCAGCGAGCAGGGCTCTGGGGCCAACGTCCTGACTTTC. Amino acid sequence: CATSEQGSGANVLTF. Based on the CDR3 plus reference TRBV15 and TRBJ2-6, the full variable domain is DAMVIQNPRYQVTQFGKPVTLSCSQTLNHNVMYWYQQKSSQAPKLLFHYYDKDFNNEADTPDNFQSRRPNTSFCFLDIRSPGLGDTAMYLCATSEQGSGANVLTFGAGSRLTVL.

The CDR3 spells CASSFGTWSNQPQHF. The CDR3, as DNA: TGTGCCAGCAGTTTCGGGACCTGGAGCAATCAGCCCCAGCATTTT. J is TRBJ1-5 and V is TRBV12-3 or TRBV12-4; maybe TRBD1 (5 bases). The CDR3 loop spans 15 amino acids. The V end lost 3 bases, the J end lost 1 base, and 10 bases lay between the germline ends.

The J gene is TRBJ2-7, the V gene TRBV9, with D possibly matching TRBD1 (6 bases). This CDR3 has 14 residues. Trimming shortened V by 4 bases and J by 9 bases, and 20 bases separated the two germline ends. The germline V gene has CDR1 SGDLS and CDR2 YYNGEE. The CDR3 region is CASSLGQSPWGQYF. The CDR3 DNA reads as TGTGCCAGCAGCCTAGGACAGTCCCCCTGGGGGCAGTACTTC.

The CDR3 sequence: CASSLGGLEYEQYF. The DNA of the CDR3 is TGTGCCAGCAGCTTGGGGGGCTTGGAATACGAGCAGTACTTC. The rearrangement links TRBV11-1 to TRBJ2-7; D possibly uses TRBD1 or TRBD2 (6 bases each). There are 14 residues in the CDR3. CDR1 is SGHAT, CDR2 FQDESV, per germline (reference sequence). V shed 3 bases and J shed 4 bases, with 13 bases lying between them.

The V call is TRBV29-1, the J call TRBJ2-7; either TRBD1 or TRBD2 may supply D (5 bases each). The V and J ends lost 6 bases and 7 bases respectively, with 25 bases between them. Germline CDR1 is SQVTM and CDR2 is ANQGSEA. The CDR3 consists of 15 residues. Here the CDR3 DNA reads TGCAGCGTGCAAGCAGGGAGCCCCCTCTACAATGAGCAGTACTTC. This encodes CSVQAGSPLYNEQYF.

This clonotype was seen repeatedly, ten times or more. The CDR3 spells CASSQGSGSSYEQYF. DNA for the CDR3: TGTGCCAGCAGCCAAGGAAGCGGGAGTTCGTACGAGCAGTACTTC. V is TRBV7-9 and J is TRBJ2-7; 8 bases line up with TRBD2. The V gene's germline CDR1 is SEHNR and CDR2 FQNEAQ (reference sequence). This CDR3 contains 15 residues. With V trimmed by 5 bases and J by 4 bases, 10 bases remained unmatched. Combining the CDR3 with reference TRBV7-9 and TRBJ2-7 gives the whole variable domain DTGVSQNPRHKITKRGQNVTFRCDPISEHNRLYWYRQTLGQGPEFLTYFQNEAQLEKSRLLSDRFSAERPKGSFSTLEIQRTEQGDSAMYLCASSQGSGSSYEQYFGPGTRLTVT.

At least ten counts were recorded for this clonotype. The chain links TRBV7-2 to TRBJ1-2; D not certain. CDR1 is SGHTA, CDR2 FQGNSA, per germline. The CDR3 is made up of 14 amino acids. Trimming left V 2 bases short and J 3 bases short, with 10 bases between. Written as DNA, the CDR3 is TGTGCCAGCAGCTTACCGCAGGTGGACTATGGCTACACCTTC. As protein: CASSLPQVDYGYTF.

V is TRBV29-1 and J is TRBJ2-5; 7 positions match TRBD2. The germline V gene has CDR1 SQVTM and CDR2 ANQGSEA. J lost 5 bases, V lost 7 bases, and 4 bases had no gene match. The CDR3 totals 11 residues. The DNA for the CDR3 is TGCAGCGCTCAAGCGGGGGAGACCCAGTACTTC. It is translated as CSAQAGETQYF.

This clonotype has more than one count but fewer than ten. The chain combines TRBV7-9 with TRBJ1-1; D is uncertain. This CDR3 is built from 15 residues. V was pared by 0 bases and J by 2 bases, with 10 bases between. Germline V gives CDR1 SEHNR, CDR2 FQNEAQ (reference sequence). The CDR3 loop reads CASSLAARVNTEAFF. CDR3 DNA: TGTGCCAGCAGCTTAGCGGCCAGAGTTAACACTGAAGCTTTCTTT.

The CDR3 region is CASGTDSGLAGRSLPYEQYF. CDR3 coding DNA: TGTGCCAGCGGAACCGACTCGGGACTAGCGGGTCGGTCACTTCCCTACGAGCAGTACTTC. The V gene is TRBV6-1, the J gene TRBJ2-7, with TRBD2 matching 12 bases. The trim removed 8 bases at V and 2 bases at J, leaving 22 bases unmatched. The CDR3 has 20 amino acids. The germline V gene has CDR1 MNHNS and CDR2 SASEGT.